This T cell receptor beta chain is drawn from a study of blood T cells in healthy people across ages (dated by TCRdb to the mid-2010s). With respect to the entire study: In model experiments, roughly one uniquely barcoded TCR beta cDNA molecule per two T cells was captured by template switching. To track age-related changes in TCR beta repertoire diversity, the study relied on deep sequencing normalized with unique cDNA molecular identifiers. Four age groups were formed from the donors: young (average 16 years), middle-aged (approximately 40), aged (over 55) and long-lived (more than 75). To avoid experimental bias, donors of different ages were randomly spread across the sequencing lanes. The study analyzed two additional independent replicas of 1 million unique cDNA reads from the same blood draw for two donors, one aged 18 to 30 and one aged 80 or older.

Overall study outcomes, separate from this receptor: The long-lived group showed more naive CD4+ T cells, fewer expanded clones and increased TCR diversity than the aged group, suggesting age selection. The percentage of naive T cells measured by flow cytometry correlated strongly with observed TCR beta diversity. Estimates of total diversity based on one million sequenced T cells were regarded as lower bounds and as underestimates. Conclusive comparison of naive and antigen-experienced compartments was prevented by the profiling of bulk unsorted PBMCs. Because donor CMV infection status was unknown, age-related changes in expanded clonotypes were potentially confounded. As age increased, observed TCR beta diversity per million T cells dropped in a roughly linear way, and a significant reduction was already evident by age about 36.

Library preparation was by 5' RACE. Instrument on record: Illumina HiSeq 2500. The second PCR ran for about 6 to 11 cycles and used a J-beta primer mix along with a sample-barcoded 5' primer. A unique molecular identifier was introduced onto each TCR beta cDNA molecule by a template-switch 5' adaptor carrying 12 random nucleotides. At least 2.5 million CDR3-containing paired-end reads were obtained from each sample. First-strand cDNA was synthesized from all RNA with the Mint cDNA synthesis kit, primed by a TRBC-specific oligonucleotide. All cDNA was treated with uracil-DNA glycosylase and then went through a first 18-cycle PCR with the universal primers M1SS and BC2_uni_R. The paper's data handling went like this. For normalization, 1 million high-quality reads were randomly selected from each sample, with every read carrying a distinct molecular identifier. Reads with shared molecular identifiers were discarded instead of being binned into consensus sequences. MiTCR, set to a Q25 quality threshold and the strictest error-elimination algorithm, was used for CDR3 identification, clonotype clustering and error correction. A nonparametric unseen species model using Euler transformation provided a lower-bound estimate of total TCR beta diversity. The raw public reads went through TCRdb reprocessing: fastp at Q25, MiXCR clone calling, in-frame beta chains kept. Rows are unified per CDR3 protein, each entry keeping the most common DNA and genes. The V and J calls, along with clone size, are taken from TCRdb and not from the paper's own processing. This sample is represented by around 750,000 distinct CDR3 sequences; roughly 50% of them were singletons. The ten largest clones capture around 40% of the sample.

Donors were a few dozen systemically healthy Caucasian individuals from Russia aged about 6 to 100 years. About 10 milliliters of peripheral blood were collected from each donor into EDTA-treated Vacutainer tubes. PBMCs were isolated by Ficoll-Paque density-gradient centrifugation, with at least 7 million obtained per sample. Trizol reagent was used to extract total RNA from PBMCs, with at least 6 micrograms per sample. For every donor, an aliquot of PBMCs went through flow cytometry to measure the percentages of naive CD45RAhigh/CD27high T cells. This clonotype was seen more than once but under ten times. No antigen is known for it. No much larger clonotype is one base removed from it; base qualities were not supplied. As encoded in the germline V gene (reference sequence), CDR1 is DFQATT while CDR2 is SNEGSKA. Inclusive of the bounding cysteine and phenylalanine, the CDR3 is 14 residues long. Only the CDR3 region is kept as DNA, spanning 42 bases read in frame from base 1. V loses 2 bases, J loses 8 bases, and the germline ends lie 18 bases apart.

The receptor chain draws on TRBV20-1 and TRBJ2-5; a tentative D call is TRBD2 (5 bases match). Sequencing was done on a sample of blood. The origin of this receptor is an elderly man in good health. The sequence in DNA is TGCAGTGCTAGACGCGACCGGGATCGACTAACCCAGTACTTC. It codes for CSARRDRDRLTQYF.